The clone carrying this T cell receptor (beta chain) turned up a few times. The antigen remains undetermined. This sample stems from a study of response to subunit inactivated influenza vaccine. V dropped 6 bases and J dropped 5; count of bases not matched to a gene: 4. This CDR3 region has 13 residues. TCRdb independently ran MiXCR on the RT-PCR reads; one entry per CDR3 protein. The sample shows some 640,000 distinct CDR3 sequences, approximately 13% of them seen only once. Findings and caveats of the study: It was suggested by the authors that few new T cells are recruited by each seasonal influenza vaccination.

Material: PBMCs from blood, obtained approximately 15 days before vaccination. This TCR derives from a man aged 50 to 60 who received an inactivated influenza vaccine. The V gene is TRBV12-3 or TRBV12-4, the J gene TRBJ2-5; 9 nucleotides line up with TRBD1. DNA for the CDR3: TGTGCCAGCAGAAACAGGGGGCAGGAGACCCAGTACTTC. As protein: CASRNRGQETQYF.